This T cell receptor beta chain came from a study of blood T cell repertoires in COVID-19. In the authors' methods: Reference gene primer amplification in the assay estimated nucleated cell counts. The table came from immunoSEQ multiplex PCR; TCRdb's copy has only in-frame clones and leaves some out. That table supplies the V and J calls and clone size; D and trimming were determined from the DNA. The sample records around 78,000 clones, 85% to 90% being singletons. The CDR3 totals 14 residues. With 8 bases clipped from V and 0 bases from J, the junction kept 1 base outside the gene matches. Germline CDR1 reads WSHSY; CDR2 reads SAAADI.

J is TRBJ2-7 and V is TRBV10-2; 13 bases fit TRBD2. This clonotype was sampled from a man between 65 and 79 years old with active or convalescent COVID-19. Sequenced: peripheral blood. The CDR3 loop is CASRTSGSSYEQYF. The CDR3 DNA follows: TGCGCCAGCCGGACTAGCGGGAGCTCCTACGAGCAGTACTTC.